This TCR beta chain was sequenced in a study of OX40 agonist ivuxolimab in advanced cancers. Background for the entire study: The costimulatory receptor OX40 (CD134) was targeted by ivuxolimab, a fully human IgG2 agonistic monoclonal antibody. Intravenous ivuxolimab was administered to patients every 2 weeks at six dose levels: 0.01, 0.1, 0.3, 1.5, 3 and 10 mg/kg. Among the 52 dose-escalation patients, around 20 had hepatocellular carcinoma, roughly 15 melanoma, 9 renal cell carcinoma and 9 head and neck cancer. The dose-escalation cohort was 80% to 90% male with a mean age of about 65 years, ranging from roughly 20 to 80. Prior anti-PD-1, anti-PD-L1 or anti-CTLA-4 therapy was permitted, and checkpoint inhibitors had been received by around 39% of dose-escalation patients. Partial responses occurred in three dose-escalation patients: two with cutaneous melanoma and one with hepatocellular carcinoma. Peripheral TCRbeta sequencing was intended to test whether TCR sequence diversity was altered and clonal T-cell expansion was caused by ivuxolimab. The monotherapy dose-escalation portion (N of about 57 patients) of the phase I ivuxolimab trial is reported in the paper. General conclusions and limits of the study: In the 0.1-3.0 mg/kg groups, partial responders were among the patients with the lowest normalized peripheral clonal expansion, particularly in CD8+ T cells. Clonal expansion of both CD4+ and CD8+ blood T cells was observed from baseline to week 6 at doses 0.1 to 3.0 mg/kg. Low levels of normalized T-cell clonal expansion were also seen in some patients who did not respond. The antigen specificity of the peripheral T cells that underwent clonal expansion was not determined. On average, CD8+ T cells showed more expanded clones than CD4+ T cells after ivuxolimab.

V has 6 bases trimmed and J has 6 bases trimmed; junction bases matching no gene number 7. Including cysteine and phenylalanine, the CDR3 has 13 amino acids. The retained sequence is limited to the CDR3, 39 bases, with the frame set at the first base. Reading the germline V gene gives CDR1 SNHLY and CDR2 FYNNEI. This clone was detected only a few times. This clone's antigen is unknown. The record has no base qualities; no much larger clone is one base away. The trial excluded patients who had a history of autoimmune disease or who were on systemic immunosuppression. Peripheral blood for TCR sequencing was collected from all dose cohorts at baseline, on cycle 4 day 1, and on cycle 7 day 1. The samples were drawn from a first-in-human, open-label, multicenter phase I dose-escalation trial of ivuxolimab. The trial enrolled adults with locally advanced or metastatic head and neck squamous cell, hepatocellular, melanoma or renal cell carcinoma. Before TCR sequencing, CD4+ T cells and CD8+ T cells from peripheral blood were sorted into separate populations.

Genomic DNA was isolated from the sorted cells so that the TCRbeta CDR3 region could be sequenced. TCRbeta CDR3 regions were sequenced using the immunoSEQ Assay. The immuneACCESS repertoire file appears here via TCRdb, limited to in-frame rearrangements. These files lack a portion of the clones; in checked studies, under half of the deficit traces to unresolved V genes, and the cause of the others is not known. Recorded for this sample are around 30,000 clones; just over 90% of them occurred a single time. About a tenth of the sample lies in the top ten. The sequence derives from an adult with an advanced solid tumor such as melanoma, head and neck, liver or kidney cancer. The chain couples TRBV2 to TRBJ1-1, with 7 central nucleotides matching TRBD1. Source: CD4+ or CD8+ T cells sorted from blood, taken in a trial of the OX40 agonist ivuxolimab. CDR3 reads: CASRLQGFAEAFF. The DNA sequence is given as TGTGCCAGCAGGTTACAGGGGTTCGCTGAAGCTTTCTTT.